The clone carrying this TCR beta chain has at least ten counts. Its antigen is unidentified. This entry comes from a study of molecular identifiers for immune sequencing clone quantification. Whole-study results and caveats: Clones exceeding 20 RNA copies carried over 99% of effector molecules but under 1% of naive-cell molecules. Highly expanded clone sizes could be underestimated by identical TCR molecules that share a barcode.

For naive CD8 T cells, sorting used the CD8+CD4-CCR7+CD45RA+ phenotype. Both previously described methods and listed TCR primers were employed to make bulk TCR libraries. Using its own MiXCR run on the PCR reads, TCRdb lists one record per CDR3 protein. Of around 480,000 distinct CDR3 sequences in the sample, roughly 26% were seen once. CDR1 is SEHNR, CDR2 FQNEAQ, per germline (reference sequence). Trimming stripped 6 bases from V and 4 bases from J, with 12 bases between. This CDR3 contains 13 residues. Sequencing was performed on naive CD8+ T cells from blood, with Jurkat cell RNA spiked in. Subset here: FACS-sorted CD8+CD4-CCR7+CD45RA+ naive T cells. The sequence came from a human donor in good health. Some libraries in this study had Jurkat cell RNA spiked in. The gene calls are TRBV7-9 and TRBJ1-1; D is unclear. For the CDR3, the DNA is TGTGCCAGCAGTTACACTCTGGGCACTGAAGCTTTCTTT. This codes for CASSYTLGTEAFF.